This entry lists 5 T cell receptor beta chains sequenced from one sample in a study of blood T cell repertoires in COVID-19. Clones were read by immunoSEQ multiplex PCR, and TCRdb kept only the in-frame ones, dropping some. There are some 120,000 clones in the sample; roughly 69% occur only once, and 2% to 2.5% lies in the top ten. The source material was peripheral blood. All receptors come from a woman in her sixties or seventies with acute or convalescent COVID-19.

The chain's CDR3 is CASTRRGLADHNEQFF. The CDR3 bases are TGTGCCAGCACCCGAAGGGGACTAGCGGACCACAATGAGCAGTTCTTC. This sequence joins TRBV2 and TRBJ2-1; 11 bases are a match to TRBD2. V gave up 7 bases and J gave up 5 bases; unmatched junction bases: 10. The CDR3 extends over 16 amino acids. In germline, CDR1 is SNHLY, CDR2 FYNNEI.

The chain recombines TRBV5-1 with TRBJ2-6; 11 nucleotides align to TRBD2. The trim removed 0 bases at V and 2 bases at J, leaving 4 bases unmatched. Germline V gene data show CDR1 as SGHRS and CDR2 as YFSETQ. The CDR3 runs 18 residues. The CDR3 spells CASSLELAGGTGANVLTF. CDR3 DNA sequence: TGCGCCAGCAGCTTGGAGCTAGCGGGAGGTACTGGGGCCAACGTCCTGACTTTC.

The rearrangement joins TRBV11-1 to TRBJ2-1; 8 bases map to TRBD2. The CDR3 sequence is 14 residues long. The germline V gene encodes CDR1 SGHAT and CDR2 FQDESV (reference sequence). With 2 bases clipped from V and 8 bases from J, the junction kept 5 bases outside the gene matches. CDR3 DNA sequence: TGTGCCAGCAGCTTACTTAGCGGGACCTATGAGCAGTTCTTC. Translated: CASSLLSGTYEQFF.

The V gene is TRBV2, the J gene TRBJ2-3; a possible D gene is TRBD2 (6 bases). CDR3 size: 16 residues. Germline CDR1 is SNHLY and CDR2 is FYNNEI. V gave up 0 bases and J gave up 3 bases, with 13 bases separating them. CDR3 protein: CASSEALGAGTDTQYF. The CDR3, as DNA: TGTGCCAGCAGTGAAGCTCTCGGGGCGGGGACAGATACGCAGTATTTT.

This clone was found a few times. The rearrangement links TRBV28 to TRBJ1-4, with D possibly being TRBD1 (5 bases). Trimming stripped 10 bases from V and 8 bases from J, with 14 bases between. The CDR3 spans 12 residues. The germline gives CDR1 MDHEN, CDR2 SYDVKM. This CDR3 is CATAGGFEKLFF. The CDR3 DNA follows: TGTGCCACCGCCGGGGGATTCGAAAAACTGTTTTTT.